This passage covers 2 T cell receptor beta chains from one sample sequenced in a study of T cell responses to AZD1222 COVID-19 vaccine. The table came from immunoSEQ multiplex PCR; TCRdb's copy has only in-frame clones and leaves some out. This table holds fewer than 200,000 clones, around 90% found once. Sample: peripheral blood, taken on day 0 of AZD1222 vaccination. All receptors come from an adult in good health.

CDR3 sequence: CASSPSTGTVNEKLFF. The CDR3 DNA sequence: TGTGCCAGCTCACCGTCGACCGGGACAGTAAATGAAAAACTGTTTTTT. The rearrangement uses TRBV18 and TRBJ1-4, with TRBD1 matching over 7 bases. Germline V gene sequence: CDR1 KGHSH, CDR2 LQKENI. V trimming: 3 bases; J trimming: 5 bases; junction bases outside the gene matches: 9. The CDR3 has 16 amino acids.

The V and J genes are TRBV7-2 and TRBJ2-1, with 11 bases identical to TRBD2. Trimming cost V 3 bases and J 9 bases; bases outside gene matches: 7. CDR1 and CDR2 from the germline V gene are SGHTA and FQGNSA. This CDR3 spans 15 amino acids. Here the CDR3 DNA reads TGTGCCAGCAGCTTCACCCTAGCGGGAGGAGCTGAGCAGTTCTTC. Translated: CASSFTLAGGAEQFF.